Shown below are 31 T cell receptor beta chains from a single sample sequenced in a study of T cells in Graves' hyperthyroidism and ophthalmopathy. RNA transcripts were the template for amplifying TCR beta CDR3 regions. RT-PCR in the first round (using the HTBI primer set) targeted the TCR CDR3. TCRdb ran MiXCR on the multiplex PCR reads and lists one entry per CDR3 protein. The table includes 500,000 to 750,000 distinct CDR3 sequences, around 42% detected once. Sequenced material: peripheral blood or thyroid tissue (not recorded which). Receptors originate from a woman aged 18-35 years with Graves' hyperthyroidism.

The J gene is TRBJ2-7, the V gene TRBV20-1; 9 bases are shared with TRBD2. The CDR3 sequence is 14 residues long. Trimming took 3 bases from V and 3 from J; bases not matched to a gene: 6. Germline loops: CDR1 DFQATT, CDR2 SNEGSKA (reference sequence). The CDR3 loop is CSASESAGGYEQYF. The CDR3 DNA is TGCAGTGCTAGTGAGTCAGCGGGGGGCTACGAGCAGTACTTC.

The rearrangement uses TRBV12-3 or TRBV12-4 and TRBJ2-7; 8 positions agree with TRBD2. The length of the CDR3 is 15 residues. Unmatched junction bases numbered 11, after V lost 5 bases and J lost 5 bases. CDR3 sequence (DNA): TGTGCCAGCAGTCCGAGACTAGCGTCCGGCAACGAGCAGTACTTC. It specifies CASSPRLASGNEQYF.

This chain uses TRBV5-1 with TRBJ2-6, with 7 bases fitting TRBD1. The V gene end was trimmed by 4 bases and the J gene end by 0 bases; junction bases not matched to a gene: 7. The CDR3 consists of 17 residues. Germline lookup yields CDR1 SGHRS and CDR2 YFSETQ. The CDR3 sequence: CASSTVTGFSGANVLTF. CDR3 DNA sequence: TGCGCCAGCAGCACGGTGACAGGGTTCTCTGGGGCCAACGTCCTGACTTTC. The full variable domain, with the rest looked up from reference TRBV5-1 and TRBJ2-6, is KAGVTQTPRYLIKTRGQQVTLSCSPISGHRSVSWYQQTPGQGLQFLFEYFSETQRNKGNFPGRFSGRQFSNSRSEMNVSTLELGDSALYLCASSTVTGFSGANVLTFGAGSRLTVL.

This clonotype was seen ten or more times. The gene calls are TRBV7-8 and TRBJ2-7; TRBD2 matches at 10 bases. Germline V gene data show CDR1 as SGHVS and CDR2 as FQNEAQ. The junction had 5 bases not matched to a gene; V was cut back by 5 bases and J by 4 bases. The CDR3 is 14 residues long. The CDR3 reads CASSTGTSVYEQYF. CDR3 DNA: TGTGCCAGCAGCACCGGGACTAGCGTGTACGAGCAGTACTTC. Full variable domain (missing parts from reference TRBV7-8 and TRBJ2-7): GAGVSQSPRYKVAKRGQDVALRCDPISGHVSLFWYQQALGQGPEFLTYFQNEAQLDKSGLPSDRFFAERPEGSVSTLKIQRTQQEDSAVYLCASSTGTSVYEQYFGPGTRLTVT.

This clonotype occurred many times. The chain uses TRBV5-8 and TRBJ2-7; D is uncertain. Germline V CDR1 and CDR2: SGHTS, YDEGEE. The CDR3 runs to 11 residues. The V end lost 3 bases, the J end lost 3 bases, and 4 bases lay between the germline ends. The CDR3 sequence is CASSSDYEQYF. For the CDR3, the DNA is TGTGCCAGCAGCTCCGACTACGAGCAGTACTTC. Based on the CDR3 plus reference TRBV5-8 and TRBJ2-7, the full variable domain is EAGVTQSPTHLIKTRGQQATLRCSPISGHTSVYWYQQALGLGLQFLLWYDEGEERNRGNFPPRFSGRQFPNYSSELNVNALELEDSALYLCASSSDYEQYFGPGTRLTVT.

In regard to this clonotype: This may arise from a read error, as a much more abundant clone is one base away. This chain links TRBV2 with TRBJ2-7, with D possibly matching TRBD2 (5 bases). The CDR3 runs 14 residues. The germline gives CDR1 SNHLY, CDR2 FYNNEI. The CDR3 region is CASSLAHSLGERYF. In DNA form, the CDR3 reads TGTGCCAGCAGTTTAGCGCACAGCTTGGGCGAGCGGTACTTC. Looking up the rest from reference TRBV2 and TRBJ2-7 gives the full variable domain: EPEVTQTPSHQVTQMGQEVILRCVPISNHLYFYWYRQILGQKVEFLVSFYNNEISEKSEIFDDQFSVERPDGSNFTLKIRSTKLEDSAMYFCASSLAHSLGERYFGPGTRLTVT.

On this clonotype itself: This may be a read error, as it is one base from a much larger clone. The missing conserved phenylalanine or tryptophan at the end of this CDR3 makes a read error likely. The V call is TRBV29-1, the J call TRBJ2-7; TRBD2 is a possible D gene (5 bases). Germline lookup yields CDR1 SQVTM and CDR2 ANQGSEA. The CDR3 totals 12 residues. Trimming cost V 7 bases and J 5 bases, with 15 bases left between them. The CDR3 DNA reads as TGCAGCGGCGGGCACCAGAGTCACGAGCAGTACCTC. Translation gives CSGGHQSHEQYL.

V gene TRBV29-1 combines with J gene TRBJ2-1; 9 positions agree with TRBD2. Germline V gene sequence: CDR1 SQVTM, CDR2 ANQGSEA. The CDR3 runs to 13 residues. The V gene end was trimmed by 7 bases and the J gene end by 8 bases; junction bases not matched to a gene: 9. CDR3 coding DNA: TGCAGCGCCATTAGCGGGAGTAGAGATGAGCAGTTCTTC. The encoded protein is CSAISGSRDEQFF.

The chain links TRBV7-9 to TRBJ2-6, with D tentatively TRBD2 (6 bases). Trimming removed 11 bases at V and 4 bases at J, with 6 bases between. CDR1 is SEHNR, CDR2 FQNEAQ, per germline (reference sequence). This CDR3 has 11 amino acids. CDR3 sequence: CAAGGANVLTF. The CDR3 DNA follows: TGTGCCGCGGGAGGGGCCAACGTCCTGACTTTC.

J is TRBJ1-2 and V is TRBV29-1; D ambiguous. This CDR3 comprises 17 residues. The V gene lost 7 bases and the J gene lost 5 bases, with 29 bases spanning the gap. Germline V lookup: CDR1 SQVTM, CDR2 ANQGSEA. CDR3 nucleotide sequence: TGCAGCGCTCTCGGTGGCAGCTCACCCTCGACGGAGTATGGCTACACCTTC. Translating it yields CSALGGSSPSTEYGYTF.

The chain uses TRBV20-1 and TRBJ2-7, with 10 bases matching TRBD2. Trimming cost V 3 bases and J 4 bases; bases outside gene matches: 12. The CDR3 covers 16 residues. Germline V gene sequence: CDR1 DFQATT, CDR2 SNEGSKA (reference sequence). CDR3 nucleotide sequence: TGCAGTGCTAGTCCTAGCGGGAGCCCATCTAGGTACGAGCAGTACTTC. As protein: CSASPSGSPSRYEQYF.

This clonotype was recorded at least ten times. V gene TRBV7-2 combines with J gene TRBJ2-7; TRBD2 matches at 9 bases. The CDR3 has 14 residues. The trim removed 0 bases at V and 3 bases at J, leaving 0 bases unmatched. The germline gives CDR1 SGHTA, CDR2 FQGNSA. Here the CDR3 reads CASSLASGGYEQYF. The CDR3 bases are TGTGCCAGCAGCTTAGCTAGCGGGGGCTACGAGCAGTACTTC.

The chain joins TRBV7-2 to TRBJ1-6; D gene ambiguous. In germline, CDR1 is SGHTA, CDR2 FQGNSA. V was pared by 3 bases and J by 8 bases, with 17 bases between. CDR3 length: 16 amino acids. This CDR3 reads CASSFLVGSGDSPLHF. CDR3 sequence (DNA): TGTGCCAGCAGCTTCCTGGTTGGTAGCGGGGATTCACCCCTCCACTTT.

This sequence joins TRBV29-1 and TRBJ1-2; tentatively, D is TRBD1 (5 bases). Germline V gene data show CDR1 as SQVTM and CDR2 as ANQGSEA. This CDR3 spans 13 amino acids. Trimming removed 1 base from V and 8 bases from J, with 14 bases in between. The CDR3 region has the DNA TGCAGCGTTGAAGCGGGGGGGAGAGAAGGCTACACCTTC. It codes for CSVEAGGREGYTF.

At least ten counts were recorded for this clonotype. The chain has TRBV6-6 and TRBJ1-5; perhaps TRBD1 as D (6 bases). CDR3 length: 15 residues. V was clipped by 2 bases and J by 4 bases, with 12 bases between them. CDR1 and CDR2 (germline): MNHNY, SVGAGI (reference sequence). In DNA form, the CDR3 reads TGTGCCAGCAGTTACCTAGGGGGGCATAATCAGCCCCAGCATTTT. Translated: CASSYLGGHNQPQHF.

This clonotype was seen a handful of times. The chain is built from TRBV14 and TRBJ2-7; D remains ambiguous. Germline V gene lookup returns CDR1 SGHDN and CDR2 FVKESK. V lost 1 base and J lost 4, with 11 bases in between. The CDR3 has 14 amino acids. CDR3 amino acids: CASSQVGISYEQYF. The CDR3 coding sequence is TGTGCCAGCAGCCAAGTAGGTATCAGTTACGAGCAGTACTTC.

In this sample, this clonotype turned up once. This rearrangement joins TRBV7-9 to TRBJ1-2; TRBD1 matches 8 bases. The germline gives CDR1 SEHNR, CDR2 FQNEAQ (reference sequence). This CDR3 is 16 amino acids long. Unmatched junction bases numbered 14, after V lost 5 bases and J lost 6 bases. The CDR3: CASSVEPRDRRDGYTF. As DNA, the CDR3 is TGTGCCAGCAGCGTTGAACCCCGGGACAGGCGAGATGGCTACACCTTC.

This clonotype was seen repeatedly, ten times or more. V gene TRBV2 combines with J gene TRBJ2-5, with a tentative D call TRBD2 (6 bases). The V end was cut by 6 bases, the J end by 7 bases, with 15 bases between. CDR1 is SNHLY and CDR2 is FYNNEI in the germline V gene. This CDR3 spans 13 amino acids. CDR3 nucleotide sequence: TGTGCCAGCAGCGGGATGCGGGAAGGGACCCAGTACTTC. Encoded protein: CASSGMREGTQYF.

The chain has TRBV6-1 and TRBJ1-2; no clear D. Germline V gene data show CDR1 as MNHNS and CDR2 as SASEGT. The CDR3 length is 15 residues. V shed 8 bases and J shed 8 bases, with 24 bases lying between them. CDR3 in DNA: TGTGCCAGCTGCGGGGATGAGGAAAGCCAAGGAGGCTACACCTTC. Encoded protein: CASCGDEESQGGYTF.

In this sample, this clonotype turned up many times. The V call is TRBV7-9, the J call TRBJ1-1; D not resolved. This CDR3 comprises 15 residues. Trimming stripped 2 bases from V and 1 base from J, with 11 bases between. Germline V gives CDR1 SEHNR, CDR2 FQNEAQ (reference sequence). The CDR3: CASSLLTGRNTEAFF. DNA for the CDR3: TGTGCCAGCAGCTTACTAACGGGCAGGAACACTGAAGCTTTCTTT.

This clonotype turned up a few times. The J gene is TRBJ2-7, the V gene TRBV15; 11 bases map to TRBD1. The ends lost 2 bases at V and 2 bases at J; junction bases unmatched: 2. Per germline, CDR1 LNHNV and CDR2 YYDKDF (reference sequence). The CDR3 totals 15 residues. Written as DNA, the CDR3 is TGTGCCACCAGCAGATTGGGACAGGGGGCCTACGAGCAGTACTTC. It encodes CATSRLGQGAYEQYF.

The chain is built from TRBV7-9 and TRBJ1-2; 9 bases match TRBD1. V lost 5 bases to trimming and J lost 6 bases; unmatched junction nucleotides: 7. Germline CDR1 reads SEHNR; CDR2 reads FQNEAQ (reference sequence). This CDR3 is 14 amino acids long. CDR3 region: CASSQTGGQDGYTF. The DNA for the CDR3 is TGTGCCAGCAGCCAGACAGGGGGGCAGGATGGCTACACCTTC. The whole variable domain, filled in from reference TRBV7-9 and TRBJ1-2, reads DTGVSQNPRHKITKRGQNVTFRCDPISEHNRLYWYRQTLGQGPEFLTYFQNEAQLEKSRLLSDRFSAERPKGSFSTLEIQRTEQGDSAMYLCASSQTGGQDGYTFGSGTRLTVV.

A remark on this clonotype: One junction end does not reproduce the germline sequence, and a read error may be involved. The V gene is TRBV29-1, the J gene TRBJ2-1, with D hard to call. The CDR3 has 14 amino acids. CDR1 is SQVTM, CDR2 ANQGSEA, per germline. CDR3: CIVEERTSRNEQFF. In DNA form, the CDR3 reads TGCATCGTTGAAGAACGTACCTCCCGGAATGAGCAGTTCTTC.

V and J are TRBV4-1 and TRBJ1-1; the D gene is possibly TRBD1 (5 bases). The length of the CDR3 is 16 residues. V was cut by 0 bases and J by 4 bases, with 15 bases left in between. In germline, CDR1 is MGHRA, CDR2 YSYEKL. CDR3 region: CASSQDPHRGFTEAFF. In nucleotides, the CDR3 is TGCGCCAGCAGCCAAGATCCACACCGGGGGTTCACTGAAGCTTTCTTT.

This clonotype was counted at least ten times. The chain employs TRBV7-7 and TRBJ2-7; D unresolved. Germline assignment: CDR1 SSHAT and CDR2 FNYEAQ (reference sequence). V was clipped by 2 bases and J by 3 bases, with 8 bases between them. This CDR3 spans 13 amino acids. The CDR3 sequence: CASSLSHGYEQYF. The CDR3 coding sequence is TGTGCCAGCAGCTTATCACACGGCTACGAGCAGTACTTC.

V usage is TRBV27 and J usage is TRBJ1-6; D not certain. Per the germline V gene, CDR1 is MNHEY and CDR2 is SMNVEV (reference sequence). The CDR3 length is 14 residues. V lost 4 bases to trimming and J lost 14 bases, with 18 bases between them. The chain's CDR3 is CASSSPRAGVALHF. For the CDR3, the DNA is TGTGCCAGCAGTTCTCCTAGGGCGGGTGTGGCCCTCCACTTT.

The chain is built from TRBV10-3 and TRBJ1-2; TRBD1 agrees at 8 bases. From germline, CDR1 is ENHRY and CDR2 SYGVKD. V shed 2 bases and J 2 bases; nucleotides not matched to a gene: 7. This CDR3 is 16 amino acids long. CDR3 sequence (DNA): TGTGCCATCAGTGAGCCACTTGACAGGGGAAACTATGGCTACACCTTC. Its protein is CAISEPLDRGNYGYTF.

This clonotype showed up many times. The chain employs TRBV20-1 and TRBJ2-7; unclear D gene. Looked up from germline, CDR1 is DFQATT and CDR2 is SNEGSKA (reference sequence). V lost 3 bases, J lost 2 bases, and 8 bases lay in between. This CDR3 has 12 residues. For the CDR3, the DNA is TGCAGTGCTAGCTTGCTAGCCTACGAGCAGTACTTC. Protein sequence: CSASLLAYEQYF.

The chain is built from TRBV7-2 and TRBJ2-5; 12 nucleotides align to TRBD2. The trim removed 5 bases at V and 3 bases at J, leaving 7 bases unmatched. CDR1 is SGHTA, CDR2 FQGNSA, per germline. CDR3 length: 16 amino acids. The CDR3, as DNA: TGTGCCAGCAGCCCTCTAGCGGGAGGGATGGAAGAGACCCAGTACTTC. Translating gives CASSPLAGGMEETQYF.

The chain combines TRBV6-5 with TRBJ1-1; TRBD1 aligns across 9 bases. From germline, CDR1 is MNHEY and CDR2 SVGAGI. With V trimmed by 7 bases and J by 6 bases, 18 bases remained unmatched. The CDR3 has 17 residues. As DNA, the CDR3 is TGTGCCAGCACCGCCCCCCCCCGGGTGGACAGGGGTGCTGAAGCTTTCTTT. Translation gives CASTAPPRVDRGAEAFF.

Points on this clonotype: A much larger clone differs from this one at a single base, so this may be a read error. The chain's CDR3 is CATSRTSGRTKRAHEQYF. The CDR3 DNA reads as TGTGCCACCAGCAGGACTAGCGGGAGGACTAAGAGGGCACATGAGCAGTACTTC. This chain uses TRBV15 with TRBJ2-7; TRBD2 agrees at 13 bases. Losses at the gene ends were 3 bases for V and 7 bases for J; bases not matched to a gene: 15. Germline CDR1 and CDR2: LNHNV and YYDKDF (reference sequence). The CDR3 covers 18 residues.